This T cell receptor (beta chain) originates from a study of T cell responses to AZD1222 COVID-19 vaccine. Sequencing used immunoSEQ multiplex PCR; TCRdb keeps in-frame clones, though not all of them. The table has more than 100,000 clones, about nine tenths seen once. Germline CDR1 MNHEY, CDR2 SMNVEV (reference sequence). The V end was cut by 5 bases, the J end by 5 bases, with 18 bases between. This CDR3 has 16 amino acids. Regarding the study as a whole: Donors were largely white British and mainly female; clonal diversity was possibly underestimated. Only five or six people who got AZD1222 tested seropositive at baseline. Within unmutated variant regions lay the reported targets of nearly half of spike-specific TCRs.

As concerns this clone: Its antigen is unidentified.

The genes are TRBV27 and TRBJ1-4; D uncertain. The TCR sequence derives from an adult who received the AZD1222 COVID-19 vaccine. The sample in question was peripheral blood, obtained 28 days after the second AZD1222 dose. This CDR3 is CASSLYHPRANEKLFF. The CDR3 DNA sequence: TGTGCCAGCAGTCTCTACCACCCGAGGGCAAATGAAAAACTGTTTTTT.